Shown below are 12 T cell receptor beta chains from a single sample sequenced in a study of blood T cell repertoires in COVID-19 (dated by TCRdb to 2018 to 2020). Library method: the immunoSEQ multiplex PCR assay. As stored in TCRdb, this immuneACCESS dataset retains in-frame rearrangements with V and J assigned. A fraction of the clones does not appear; measured against another copy, unresolved V genes explain less than half of the discrepancy, and the remainder lacks a known reason. Present in this sample are 84,000 or so clones, around 90% of which were seen just once. 5.5% to 7.5% of the sample comes from the top ten. The sequenced material came from peripheral blood. The receptors come from a man in his 70s with acute or convalescent COVID-19.

The chain recombines TRBV2 with TRBJ1-2; D may be TRBD1 (5 bases). This CDR3 is 12 amino acids long. Trimming took 5 bases from V and 5 from J, leaving 9 bases between them. The germline gives CDR1 SNHLY, CDR2 FYNNEI. The CDR3 region is CASSQEGYGYTF. As DNA, the CDR3 is TGTGCCAGCAGTCAGGAGGGGTATGGCTACACCTTC.

The CDR3: CASSLVAGSAEAFF. The CDR3 nucleotides read TGTGCCAGCAGCTTAGTGGCGGGGTCCGCTGAAGCTTTCTTT. The V call is TRBV7-9, the J call TRBJ1-1; unclear D gene. V was pared by 1 base and J by 6 bases, with 12 bases between. The CDR3 spans 14 residues. The V gene's germline CDR1 is SEHNR and CDR2 FQNEAQ (reference sequence).

The J gene is TRBJ2-1, the V gene TRBV27, with 8 bases aligning to TRBD1. The germline V gene has CDR1 MNHEY and CDR2 SMNVEV (reference sequence). V dropped 6 bases and J dropped 1; count of bases not matched to a gene: 2. The CDR3 is made up of 14 amino acids. This CDR3 reads CASSRTGSYNEQFF. DNA for the CDR3: TGTGCCAGCAGCCGGACAGGGTCCTACAATGAGCAGTTCTTC.

This chain joins TRBV3-1 (or the pseudogene TRBV3-2) and TRBJ2-7; 8 positions agree with TRBD1. The CDR3 runs 13 residues. J lost 6 bases, V lost 6 bases, and 7 bases had no gene match. Germline CDR1 LGHDT, CDR2 YNNKEL (reference sequence). The CDR3 sequence is CASSPTDRAEQYF. In nucleotides, the CDR3 is TGTGCCAGCAGTCCAACGGACAGGGCCGAGCAGTACTTC.

A single count supports this clone. The same CDR3 is also encoded by other DNA sequences in this sample. The chain links TRBV7-9 to TRBJ2-5; a weak D match, TRBD2 (7 bases). Trimming took off 5 bases at V and 5 bases at J, with 12 bases between the two ends. The length of the CDR3 is 13 residues. The germline V gene has CDR1 SEHNR and CDR2 FQNEAQ (reference sequence). CDR3 residues: CASSLRGGETQYF. CDR3 DNA sequence: TGTGCCAGCAGCCTCAGGGGAGGGGAGACCCAGTACTTC.

V usage is TRBV3-1 (or the pseudogene TRBV3-2) and J usage is TRBJ2-5, with D perhaps TRBD1 (6 bases). The germline CDR1 and CDR2 sequences are LGHDT and YNNKEL (reference sequence). Trimming left V 1 base short and J 2 bases short, with 14 bases between. This CDR3 comprises 16 residues. The CDR3: CASSQGGGLVQETQYF. CDR3 in DNA: TGTGCCAGCAGCCAAGGTGGGGGCCTGGTACAAGAGACCCAGTACTTC.

The V gene is TRBV29-1, the J gene TRBJ1-2, with D hard to call. Germline loops: CDR1 SQVTM, CDR2 ANQGSEA. The CDR3 has 13 amino acids. V shed 3 bases and J shed 0 bases, with 8 bases lying between them. The CDR3 sequence: CSVEADSNYGYTF. The CDR3 coding sequence is TGCAGCGTTGAGGCAGACTCTAACTATGGCTACACCTTC.

The CDR3 spells CASSLDRESEAFF. The CDR3 DNA follows: TGCGCCAGCAGCCTGGACAGGGAATCTGAAGCTTTCTTT. V is TRBV5-1 and J is TRBJ1-1; 8 bases agree with TRBD1. Unmatched junction bases numbered 5, after V lost 4 bases and J lost 6 bases. Germline CDR1 reads SGHRS; CDR2 reads YFSETQ. This CDR3 has 13 amino acids.

The rearrangement joins TRBV24-1 to TRBJ2-3; 9 nucleotides agree with TRBD2. This CDR3 contains 15 residues. V lost 7 bases to trimming and J lost 9 bases; unmatched junction nucleotides: 13. CDR1 and CDR2 from the germline V gene are KGHDR and SFDVKD. The CDR3 nucleotides are TGTGCCACCAGCGCGCTGGCGGGGGGGCCAGGAACGCAGTATTTT. It codes for CATSALAGGPGTQYF.

This rearrangement joins TRBV2 to TRBJ2-3; 14 bases map to TRBD2. V was clipped by 7 bases and J by 6 bases; unmatched bases: 6. The CDR3 runs to 15 residues. CDR1 is SNHLY and CDR2 is FYNNEI in the germline V gene. The DNA for the CDR3 is TGTGCCAGCACCAGACTAGCGGGAGGGCTTGATACGCAGTATTTT. This codes for CASTRLAGGLDTQYF.

This clone was picked up one time. The rearrangement uses TRBV5-1 and TRBJ1-1; 9 nucleotides match TRBD1. CDR1 is SGHRS and CDR2 is YFSETQ in the germline V gene. After removal of 3 bases from V and 7 bases from J, the junction contained 10 bases not matched to a gene. This CDR3 is 15 amino acids long. CDR3 sequence (DNA): TGCGCCAGCAGCTCTGGCGGGGACAGGGACAGTGAAGCTTTCTTT. Amino acid sequence: CASSSGGDRDSEAFF.

The chain has TRBV2 and TRBJ1-5; D is uncertain. Trimming removed 3 bases from V and 4 bases from J, with 7 bases in between. Per the germline V gene, CDR1 is SNHLY and CDR2 is FYNNEI. The CDR3 has 13 residues. The CDR3 protein is CASSETPNQPQHF. CDR3 nucleotide sequence: TGTGCCAGCAGTGAGACTCCTAATCAGCCCCAGCATTTT. Full variable domain (remainder filled in from reference TRBV2 and TRBJ1-5): EPEVTQTPSHQVTQMGQEVILRCVPISNHLYFYWYRQILGQKVEFLVSFYNNEISEKSEIFDDQFSVERPDGSNFTLKIRSTKLEDSAMYFCASSETPNQPQHFGDGTRLSIL.